This T cell receptor (beta chain) was identified in a study of T-cell memory formation after mild COVID-19 (dated by TCRdb to about 2021). Study-level background: Most TCR sequence clusters were specific to one of the two donors. The cohort was made up of two young adult volunteers, one female and one male, who were previously healthy. Longitudinal TCRalpha and TCRbeta repertoire sequencing tracked T-cell clones expanding and contracting after mild COVID-19 in a couple of donors. General findings and caveats noted by the study authors: Some responding clones were detected in pre-infection memory, suggesting pre-existing cross-reactive memory T cells joined the SARS-CoV-2 response. Whether the second-wave clones peaking on day 37 were SARS-CoV-2 specific was not confirmed. The study covered only two mild cases, and larger cohorts including severe cases with pre-infection samples were considered necessary. Contracting CD4+ clones turned up mainly in the CM and EM memory subsets, whereas EMRA was where CD8+ clones were enriched. From day 15 to 85, contracting clones showed balanced CD4/CD8 phenotypes, whereas a second wave of clones that expanded from day 15 to 37 leaned towards CD4+.

From the cysteine up to the phenylalanine, the CDR3 has a length of 16 residues. The only DNA kept is the CDR3, 48 bases in frame from the first base. Deletion took 2 bases off V and 0 bases off J, with a span of 12 bases between the germline ends. Per the germline V gene (reference sequence), SEHNR is the CDR1 and FQNEAQ is the CDR2. This clonotype has only a few counts. The specificity of this receptor is unknown. Base qualities are missing; no much larger clone stands one base away. PBMCs were isolated by Ficoll-Paque density gradient centrifugation. TCRdb records Illumina NovaSeq 6000 as the sequencer. cDNA libraries for TCRalpha and TCRbeta were prepared by 5'RACE using constant-segment primers, with sample barcodes and unique molecular identifiers added. Trizol reagent was used to extract RNA from every sample. The libraries were amplified in two PCR steps, and the second step added a second sample barcode and Illumina TruSeq adapters. Sequencing of libraries was performed on an Illumina NovaSeq with 2 x 150 bp paired-end reads. The paper's data handling went like this. Reads were demultiplexed and collapsed into UMI-guided consensus sequences with migec v1.2.7. Using mixcr v2.1.11, UMI consensuses were aligned to TRA and TRB V and J templates and then assembled into clonotypes. A clonotype was counted as expanded or contracted only when both edgeR and NoisET called the clonotype significant, with the noise models trained on biological replicates. For edgeR calls, a false discovery rate-adjusted p below 0.01 and a log2 fold-change threshold of 1 were applied. As an exploratory analysis of dynamics, PCA with hierarchical clustering was applied to max-normalized trajectories of the 1000 most abundant clonotypes. The CD4 or CD8 phenotype of responding clones was assigned using the separately sequenced CD4+ and CD8+ repertoires. TCRdb reprocessed the public reads (quality trimming at Q25 with fastp, clone calling with MiXCR) and kept in-frame beta chains. Identical CDR3 protein sequences are pooled into one entry, listed with their most common genes and DNA. TCRdb, not the authors, supplied the V and J calls. The table for this sample lists a few hundred thousand distinct CDR3 sequences; more than 20% of them were counted only once. The top ten clones comprise approximately 12% of the sample.

Sequencing was done on a sample of PBMCs or a T cell subset sorted from them (not recorded which). The rearranged segments are TRBV7-9 and TRBJ2-3, with TRBD1 perhaps the D gene, on 6 matching bases. This sequence originates from an adult woman who had mild COVID-19 (a few samples of this study predate the infection). The sample titles of this study are shuffled in the database, so cell type and time point are left out; the donor was told from shared clones. The DNA reads as follows: TGTGCCAGCAGCTTATTCGCAGGGGCTAGCACAGATACGCAGTATTTT. It is translated as CASSLFAGASTDTQYF.